Each of the 27 T cell receptor beta chains below was sequenced from the same sample in a study of beta chain features in type 1 diabetes. Study-level points and caveats: Moderate yet significant TCRB CDR3 shortening was seen in Type 1 diabetes patients in all four CD4+ subsets.

These receptors have no identified antigens. The study reverse transcribed the entire isolated RNA, so it sequenced expressed TCRB transcripts. Generated by immunoSEQ multiplex PCR, the TCRdb table keeps only in-frame clones and is missing some. The sample shows roughly 240,000 clones, 20% to 25% of them seen only once. Sequencing was carried out using naive CD4+ T cells from blood. These receptors were obtained from a woman aged 25 to 39 with type 1 diabetes.

J is TRBJ2-7 and V is TRBV28, with D possibly matching TRBD1 (5 bases). Germline-derived CDR1 and CDR2 are MDHEN and SYDVKM. V was clipped by 2 bases and J by 3 bases, with 5 bases between them. The CDR3 sequence is 12 residues long. The CDR3 DNA reads TGTGCCAGCAGTTTAGGACACTACGAGCAGTACTTC. Translated: CASSLGHYEQYF. The variable domain in full, completed from reference TRBV28 and TRBJ2-7, reads DVKVTQSSRYLVKRTGEKVFLECVQDMDHENMFWYRQDPGLGLRLIYFSYDVKMKEKGDIPEGYSVSREKKERFSLILESASTNQTSMYLCASSLGHYEQYFGPGTRLTVT.

This clone has a handful of counts. The rearrangement links TRBV7-8 to TRBJ2-1, with TRBD1 as a possible D gene (5 bases). CDR3 size: 14 residues. Looked up from germline, CDR1 is SGHVS and CDR2 is FQNEAQ. Trimming removed 10 bases at V and 0 bases at J, with 13 bases between. The CDR3 is CATARQYSYNEQFF. CDR3 sequence (DNA): TGTGCCACCGCTCGACAGTACTCCTACAATGAGCAGTTCTTC.

V gene TRBV15 combines with J gene TRBJ1-1; 9 nucleotides align to TRBD1. V lost 2 bases, J lost 0 bases, and 7 bases stayed unmatched. The V gene's germline CDR1 is LNHNV and CDR2 YYDKDF (reference sequence). The CDR3 contains 17 residues. CDR3 DNA: TGTGCCACCAGCAGATTCCGGGACAGGGCGTTGAACACTGAAGCTTTCTTT. Its translation: CATSRFRDRALNTEAFF. Full variable domain (remainder filled in from reference TRBV15 and TRBJ1-1): DAMVIQNPRYQVTQFGKPVTLSCSQTLNHNVMYWYQQKSSQAPKLLFHYYDKDFNNEADTPDNFQSRRPNTSFCFLDIRSPGLGDTAMYLCATSRFRDRALNTEAFFGQGTRLTVV.

This clone was picked up a small number of times. This chain uses TRBV19 with TRBJ2-1, with D hard to call. This CDR3 comprises 16 residues. Germline V gene sequence: CDR1 LNHDA, CDR2 SQIVND (reference sequence). Trimming pared 2 bases from V and 0 bases from J, leaving 11 bases between. The CDR3 loop is CASSIQERLSYNEQFF. DNA for the CDR3: TGTGCCAGTAGTATACAAGAGCGCCTCTCCTACAATGAGCAGTTCTTC. Combining the CDR3 with reference TRBV19 and TRBJ2-1 gives the whole variable domain DGGITQSPKYLFRKEGQNVTLSCEQNLNHDAMYWYRQDPGQGLRLIYYSQIVNDFQKGDIAEGYSVSREKKESFPLTVTSAQKNPTAFYLCASSIQERLSYNEQFFGPGTRLTVL.

This clone came up a few times. The chain has TRBV19 and TRBJ2-5, with TRBD2 identical over 13 bases. Germline V lookup: CDR1 LNHDA, CDR2 SQIVND (reference sequence). V dropped 0 bases and J dropped 5; count of bases not matched to a gene: 6. The CDR3 has 17 amino acids. DNA for the CDR3: TGTGCCAGTAGTATAGAAGGACTAGCGGGAGTCGGGGAGACCCAGTACTTC. As protein: CASSIEGLAGVGETQYF.

V gene TRBV4-1 combines with J gene TRBJ1-2; D ambiguous. Deletions cut 1 base from V and 4 bases from J, with 10 bases between. This CDR3 region has 14 residues. Germline V gene sequence: CDR1 MGHRA, CDR2 YSYEKL. CDR3 loop: CASSQAPSGYGYTF. The CDR3 DNA reads TGCGCCAGCAGCCAAGCTCCAAGCGGCTATGGCTACACCTTC.

This clone came up a few times. The V and J genes are TRBV6-5 and TRBJ2-5; a weak D match, TRBD2 (6 bases). V was cut by 4 bases and J by 5 bases, with 14 bases left in between. In germline, CDR1 is MNHEY, CDR2 SVGAGI. The CDR3 is 14 residues long. CDR3 nucleotide sequence: TGTGCCAGCAGTTCGGGACTTGCGGGTGAGACCCAGTACTTC. This translates into CASSSGLAGETQYF.

V usage is TRBV7-9 and J usage is TRBJ2-1; 7 bases agree with TRBD2. Germline V gives CDR1 SEHNR, CDR2 FQNEAQ (reference sequence). CDR3 length equals 13 residues. J gave up 12 bases and V 1 base, and 6 bases lay outside the gene matches. The CDR3 spells CASSLDGGRVQFF. The CDR3 DNA is TGTGCCAGCAGCTTAGACGGCGGGAGAGTGCAGTTCTTC.

The V gene is TRBV29-1, the J gene TRBJ2-3, with TRBD2 matching 8 bases. V lost 6 bases to trimming and J lost 3 bases; unmatched junction nucleotides: 11. CDR1 SQVTM and CDR2 ANQGSEA come from the germline V gene. This CDR3 comprises 15 residues. The CDR3 reads CSVSASSGRTDTQYF. The CDR3 nucleotides read TGCAGCGTCTCGGCGTCCAGCGGGAGAACAGATACGCAGTATTTT.

The chain links TRBV29-1 to TRBJ2-1, with D possibly TRBD2 on 6 matching bases. CDR1 is SQVTM and CDR2 is ANQGSEA in the germline V gene. V was shortened by 6 bases and J by 4 bases, with 10 bases between the two germline ends. The CDR3 runs to 12 residues. The CDR3 loop reads CSVHGTYNEQFF. CDR3 in DNA: TGCAGCGTCCACGGGACTTACAATGAGCAGTTCTTC.

The CDR3 spells CASSRTSGSVTETQYF. The CDR3 DNA follows: TGCGCCAGCAGCAGGACTAGCGGGAGTGTTACGGAGACCCAGTACTTC. The J gene is TRBJ2-5, the V gene TRBV5-1; the match to TRBD2 covers 13 bases. The CDR3 consists of 16 residues. Germline trimming cut 4 bases from V and 5 bases from J; bases unmatched to any gene: 8. Per germline, CDR1 SGHRS and CDR2 YFSETQ.

The V and J genes are TRBV5-1 and TRBJ2-6; 7 bases match TRBD2. Trimming removed 5 bases from V and 0 bases from J; junction bases left unmatched: 8. The germline CDR1 and CDR2 sequences are SGHRS and YFSETQ. The CDR3 sequence is 17 residues long. CDR3 sequence (DNA): TGCGCCAGCAGGCCAGCGGGGAATCCCTCTGGGGCCAACGTCCTGACTTTC. Translating gives CASRPAGNPSGANVLTF.

This clone was found a few times. The J gene is TRBJ2-5, the V gene TRBV7-3; possibly TRBD2 for D (5 bases). The CDR3 has 15 residues. V was pared by 5 bases and J by 2 bases, with 15 bases between. Germline CDR1 is SGHTA and CDR2 is FQGTGA. The CDR3 loop is CASSPQGLAQETQYF. CDR3 sequence (DNA): TGTGCCAGCAGCCCCCAAGGACTCGCACAAGAGACCCAGTACTTC.

This chain links TRBV14 with TRBJ2-1; 8 bases align to TRBD1. This CDR3 region has 16 residues. Germline V gives CDR1 SGHDN, CDR2 FVKESK. The V segment lost 2 bases and the J segment 1 base; nucleotides outside the gene matches: 4. For the CDR3, the DNA is TGTGCCAGCAGCCAACGTTACAGGGGGTCCTACAATGAGCAGTTCTTC. This codes for CASSQRYRGSYNEQFF.

The table lists this clone with a few counts. V usage is TRBV9 and J usage is TRBJ1-1; weak D call: TRBD1 (5 bases). Looked up from germline, CDR1 is SGDLS and CDR2 is YYNGEE. V was shortened by 4 bases and J by 5 bases, with 18 bases between the two germline ends. The CDR3 has 15 amino acids. Here the CDR3 reads CASSIREGYGTEAFF. CDR3 in DNA: TGTGCCAGCAGCATTCGGGAGGGGTATGGGACTGAAGCTTTCTTT.

This clone showed up just a few times. V is TRBV9 and J is TRBJ2-4, with D possibly TRBD2 on 7 matching bases. The CDR3 loop spans 15 amino acids. The V end was cut by 2 bases, the J end by 5 bases, with 14 bases between. Germline V gives CDR1 SGDLS, CDR2 YYNGEE. The CDR3 bases are TGTGCCAGCAGCGTGTCCGGGGGGCGGGAAAACATTCAGTACTTC. It is translated as CASSVSGGRENIQYF.

This clone was counted a few times. Other DNA sequences in this sample translate to the same CDR3. V usage is TRBV5-1 and J usage is TRBJ2-5, with D perhaps TRBD2 (6 bases). V lost 3 bases to trimming and J lost 5 bases, with 11 bases between them. The CDR3 loop spans 13 amino acids. CDR1 is SGHRS and CDR2 is YFSETQ in the germline V gene. CDR3 sequence: CASSSLAGETQYF. CDR3 DNA sequence: TGCGCCAGCAGCTCACTAGCAGGGGAGACCCAGTACTTC.

Here the CDR3 DNA reads TGTGCCAGCTCACCTACGAGCGGGGACTACGAGCAGTACTTC. As protein: CASSPTSGDYEQYF. The gene calls are TRBV18 and TRBJ2-7; 7 nucleotides match TRBD2. Germline CDR1 and CDR2: KGHSH and LQKENI. Trimming took 3 bases from V and 3 from J; bases not matched to a gene: 5. The CDR3 is made up of 14 amino acids.

The rearrangement links TRBV10-3 to TRBJ2-1; D may be TRBD1 (5 bases). This CDR3 spans 14 amino acids. The V gene lost 0 bases and the J gene lost 10 bases, with 13 bases spanning the gap. Germline V CDR1 and CDR2: ENHRY, SYGVKD. As DNA, the CDR3 is TGTGCCATCAGTGAGTCGTCTGACAGTTGGGAGCAGTTCTTC. This encodes CAISESSDSWEQFF.

J is TRBJ1-2 and V is TRBV21-1. TRBV21-1 is recorded as a pseudogene. The length of the CDR3 is 11 residues. This CDR3 reads CASNSGYGYTF. As DNA, the CDR3 is TGTGCCAGCAACTCGGGGTATGGCTACACCTTC.

The chain combines TRBV18 with TRBJ2-3, with a possible D match to TRBD1 (5 bases). Germline V CDR1 and CDR2: KGHSH, LQKENI. The CDR3 extends over 13 amino acids. The V gene lost 3 bases and the J gene lost 4 bases, with 8 bases spanning the gap. CDR3 sequence (DNA): TGTGCCAGCTCACCCCAGGGCCCAGATACGCAGTATTTT. It translates to CASSPQGPDTQYF.

This clone has only a few counts. At one end, the junction sequence differs from germline, possibly due to a read error. This sequence joins TRBV19 and TRBJ2-7; D unresolved. The CDR3 loop spans 8 amino acids. Looked up from germline, CDR1 is LNHDA and CDR2 is SQIVND (reference sequence). CDR3 in DNA: TGTGCCAGTAGTCACACCACCTTC. This codes for CASSHTTF. The whole variable domain, filled in from reference TRBV19 and TRBJ2-7, reads DGGITQSPKYLFRKEGQNVTLSCEQNLNHDAMYWYRQDPGQGLRLIYYSQIVNDFQKGDIAEGYSVSREKKESFPLTVTSAQKNPTAFYLCASSHTTFGPGTRLTVT.

The chain is built from TRBV9 and TRBJ2-2; weak D call: TRBD2 (6 bases). The CDR3 runs to 17 residues. V was trimmed by 1 base and J by 4 bases, leaving 17 bases between them. The germline CDR1 and CDR2 sequences are SGDLS and YYNGEE. CDR3 sequence: CASSVSATEAGTGELFF. The CDR3 coding sequence is TGTGCCAGCAGCGTATCAGCGACCGAAGCGGGCACCGGGGAGCTGTTTTTT.

The CDR3: CASSRTETDTQYF. CDR3 DNA sequence: TGTGCCAGCAGCCGGACAGAAACAGATACGCAGTATTTT. The chain joins TRBV7-9 to TRBJ2-3, with D perhaps TRBD1 (6 bases). The germline V gene encodes CDR1 SEHNR and CDR2 FQNEAQ (reference sequence). The V end was cut by 5 bases, the J end by 3 bases, with 9 bases between. The CDR3 extends over 13 amino acids.

This clone was counted a few times. CDR3 in amino acids: CASSRGTQETQYF. CDR3 in DNA: TGTGCCAGCAGCCGCGGTACCCAAGAGACCCAGTACTTC. This chain uses TRBV7-9 with TRBJ2-5; D is undetermined. Between the trimmed V and J ends, which lost 5 bases and 1 base, there was a span of 8 bases. The CDR3 consists of 13 residues. Looked up from germline, CDR1 is SEHNR and CDR2 is FQNEAQ (reference sequence).

In its sample, this clone was seen a few times. The rearrangement links TRBV29-1 to TRBJ2-1; maybe TRBD1 (5 bases). Germline CDR1 reads SQVTM; CDR2 reads ANQGSEA. Between the trimmed V and J ends, which lost 5 bases and 6 bases, there was a span of 14 bases. This CDR3 has 13 residues. CDR3 coding DNA: TGCAGCGTTAGGGGTCGAGGCAGCAATGAGCAGTTCTTC. This sequence encodes CSVRGRGSNEQFF.

This clone was picked up a small number of times. The rearrangement uses TRBV13 and TRBJ1-1; D call uncertain. CDR3 size: 12 residues. CDR1 and CDR2 from the germline V gene are PRHDT and FYEKMQ (reference sequence). Trimming pared 2 bases from V and 6 bases from J, leaving 7 bases between. The CDR3 protein is CASSLLEAEAFF. Here the CDR3 DNA reads TGTGCCAGCAGCTTACTGGAGGCTGAAGCTTTCTTT. Full variable domain (outside the CDR3, taken from reference TRBV13 and TRBJ1-1): AAGVIQSPRHLIKEKRETATLKCYPIPRHDTVYWYQQGPGQDPQFLISFYEKMQSDKGSIPDRFSAQQFSDYHSELNMSSLELGDSALYFCASSLLEAEAFFGQGTRLTVV.